Each of the 21 T cell receptor beta chains below was sequenced from the same sample in a study of blood T cell repertoires in COVID-19. TCRdb keeps only in-frame clones here, not all; method: immunoSEQ multiplex PCR. Here the sample spans under 55,000 clones, roughly 86% being singletons. The source material was peripheral blood. The receptors here all came from a man aged 40-55 years with active COVID-19.

The gene calls are TRBV7-3 and TRBJ2-3; D call uncertain. The CDR3 has 13 amino acids. The ends were cut back, 3 bases at V and 0 bases at J, with 4 bases in the middle. Germline V CDR1 and CDR2: SGHTA, FQGTGA. The CDR3, as DNA: TGTGCCAGCAGCTTCTCTAGCACAGATACGCAGTATTTT. Translation: CASSFSSTDTQYF. Together with reference TRBV7-3 and TRBJ2-3, the CDR3 gives the full variable domain: GAGVSQTPSNKVTEKGKYVELRCDPISGHTALYWYRQSLGQGPEFLIYFQGTGAADDSGLPNDRFFAVRPEGSVSTLKIQRTERGDSAVYLCASSFSSTDTQYFGPGTRLTVL.

The V call is TRBV27, the J call TRBJ2-3; 10 bases fit TRBD2. Germline CDR1 reads MNHEY; CDR2 reads SMNVEV (reference sequence). The V and J ends lost 5 bases and 4 bases, in that order; junction bases with no gene match: 9. The CDR3 has 16 residues. CDR3 in DNA: TGTGCCAGCAGTGCCTCACTAGCGGGAAGGCCAGATACGCAGTATTTT. Translated: CASSASLAGRPDTQYF.

The genes are TRBV28 and TRBJ2-7; D not resolved. Trimming removed 5 bases from V and 2 bases from J, with 7 bases in between. This CDR3 spans 12 amino acids. CDR1 and CDR2 from the germline V gene are MDHEN and SYDVKM. CDR3 amino acids: CASSLYTYEQYF. In nucleotides, the CDR3 is TGTGCCAGCAGTCTATACACCTACGAGCAGTACTTC.

The chain couples TRBV19 to TRBJ1-3; D perhaps matches TRBD1 (6 bases). V dropped 6 bases and J dropped 0 bases, with 18 bases sitting between them. The V gene's germline CDR1 is LNHDA and CDR2 SQIVND (reference sequence). CDR3 length: 17 residues. CDR3: CASRQSGQFFSGNTIYF. DNA for the CDR3: TGTGCCAGTAGACAGAGCGGACAGTTTTTCTCTGGAAACACCATATATTTT.

This clone was counted once. This chain connects TRBV5-4 to TRBJ2-7, with 8 bases fitting TRBD1. Germline-derived CDR1 and CDR2 are SGHNT and YYREEE (reference sequence). J was trimmed by 5 bases and V by 0 bases; bases with no gene match: 7. The CDR3 is made up of 15 amino acids. CDR3 in amino acids: CASSLGTGGINEQYF. The CDR3, as DNA: TGTGCCAGCAGCTTGGGAACAGGGGGTATCAACGAGCAGTACTTC.

This chain joins TRBV18 and TRBJ1-2; 7 bases match TRBD1. This CDR3 spans 18 amino acids. Germline CDR1 reads KGHSH; CDR2 reads LQKENI. V was clipped by 1 base and J by 1 base; unmatched bases: 12. CDR3 DNA sequence: TGTGCCAGCTCACCACGAGTACAGGGGCTCTCACTTAACTATGGCTACACCTTC. Its protein is CASSPRVQGLSLNYGYTF.

V is TRBV10-3 and J is TRBJ2-6, with 12 bases fitting TRBD2. The junction had 17 bases not matched to a gene; V was cut back by 4 bases and J by 4 bases. CDR1 and CDR2 (germline): ENHRY, SYGVKD. The CDR3 sequence is 21 residues long. CDR3 sequence: CAISVRQGLAGGPSGANVLTF. CDR3 nucleotide sequence: TGTGCCATCAGTGTTAGGCAGGGTCTAGCGGGAGGGCCCTCAGGGGCCAACGTCCTGACTTTC.

The rearrangement joins TRBV11-2 to TRBJ1-3, with D hard to call. In germline, CDR1 is SGHAT, CDR2 FQNNGV. This CDR3 spans 17 amino acids. With 1 base removed from V and 0 bases from J, the gap between germline ends came to 13 bases. CDR3 nucleotides: TGTGCCAGCAGCTTAGTGGGTCTCCGGAGCTCTGGAAACACCATATATTTT. Its protein product is CASSLVGLRSSGNTIYF.

The chain couples TRBV7-2 to TRBJ2-1, with D possibly being TRBD1 (7 bases). The ends were cut back, 3 bases at V and 5 bases at J, with 11 bases in the middle. The CDR3 loop spans 14 amino acids. Germline CDR1 SGHTA, CDR2 FQGNSA. CDR3 protein: CASSLGGQNNEQFF. The CDR3 coding sequence is TGTGCCAGCAGCTTGGGGGGACAGAACAATGAGCAGTTCTTC. The variable domain in full, completed from reference TRBV7-2 and TRBJ2-1, reads GAGVSQSPSNKVTEKGKDVELRCDPISGHTALYWYRQSLGQGLEFLIYFQGNSAPDKSGLPSDRFSAERTGGSVSTLTIQRTQQEDSAVYLCASSLGGQNNEQFFGPGTRLTVL.

This chain links TRBV27 with TRBJ2-2; D may be TRBD1 (5 bases). V lost 2 bases, J lost 0 bases, and 10 bases lay in between. Germline CDR1 and CDR2: MNHEY and SMNVEV (reference sequence). The CDR3 is 16 residues long. For the CDR3, the DNA is TGTGCCAGCAGTTTAAGGGGCAGACCGAACACCGGGGAGCTGTTTTTT. Encoded protein: CASSLRGRPNTGELFF.

V gene TRBV24-1 combines with J gene TRBJ1-6, with 8 bases lining up with TRBD1. V lost 0 bases to trimming and J lost 0 bases; unmatched junction nucleotides: 9. This CDR3 region has 20 residues. The V gene's germline CDR1 is KGHDR and CDR2 SFDVKD. The CDR3 loop reads CATSDLLRTGPHSYNSPLHF. The CDR3 bases are TGTGCCACCAGTGATTTGCTAAGGACAGGGCCCCACTCCTATAATTCACCCCTCCACTTT.

This clone was counted a single time. V gene TRBV7-9 combines with J gene TRBJ1-4; D is possibly TRBD1 (5 bases). The germline V gene has CDR1 SEHNR and CDR2 FQNEAQ (reference sequence). The CDR3 sequence is 15 residues long. Trimming removed 1 base from V and 7 bases from J, with 13 bases in between. This CDR3 is CASSLDGQGGEKLFF. The CDR3 DNA follows: TGTGCCAGCAGCTTAGACGGCCAGGGCGGTGAAAAACTGTTTTTT.

The rearrangement links TRBV7-8 to TRBJ2-1, with 10 bases that match TRBD2. CDR1 and CDR2 from the germline V gene are SGHVS and FQNEAQ. J was trimmed by 1 base and V by 2 bases; bases with no gene match: 2. The CDR3 is 16 amino acids. The CDR3 protein is CASSLQTSGSYNEQFF. Here the CDR3 DNA reads TGTGCCAGCAGCTTACAGACTAGCGGGTCCTACAATGAGCAGTTCTTC.

This clone has more than one count but fewer than ten. The rearrangement links TRBV6-5 to TRBJ1-1, with D unclear. The CDR3 has 14 amino acids. Germline V CDR1 and CDR2: MNHEY, SVGAGI. V lost 6 bases, J lost 1 base, and 12 bases lay in between. CDR3 DNA: TGTGCCAGCAGGGACGGCGGGGAGAACACTGAAGCTTTCTTT. It is translated as CASRDGGENTEAFF.

The chain recombines TRBV6-2 or TRBV6-3 with TRBJ2-7, with TRBD1 as a possible D gene (6 bases). From germline, CDR1 is MNHEY and CDR2 SVGEGT. This CDR3 spans 14 amino acids. V lost 0 bases, J lost 3 bases, and 9 bases lay in between. CDR3 DNA sequence: TGTGCCAGCAGTTACTCGAGGGGGATCTACGAGCAGTACTTC. Protein product: CASSYSRGIYEQYF.

The chain combines TRBV7-2 with TRBJ1-5; 7 bases match TRBD1. V shed 5 bases and J 9 bases; nucleotides not matched to a gene: 7. CDR3 length equals 13 residues. In germline, CDR1 is SGHTA, CDR2 FQGNSA. The DNA for the CDR3 is TGTGCCAGCAGCCACGACAGGGTACGGCCCCAGCATTTT. Encoded protein: CASSHDRVRPQHF.

This chain uses TRBV28 with TRBJ2-5; 8 nucleotides agree with TRBD2. J was trimmed by 5 bases and V by 4 bases; bases with no gene match: 12. Germline lookup yields CDR1 MDHEN and CDR2 SYDVKM. The CDR3 contains 16 residues. The CDR3 DNA follows: TGTGCCAGCAGTTGGGGACTAGGGGGAGGGTACGAGACCCAGTACTTC. Amino acid sequence: CASSWGLGGGYETQYF.

This chain joins TRBV28 and TRBJ2-6, with D possibly matching TRBD2 (6 bases). Trimming shortened V by 5 bases and J by 4 bases, and 12 bases separated the two germline ends. The CDR3 has 15 amino acids. Germline CDR1 reads MDHEN; CDR2 reads SYDVKM. This CDR3 is CASSNTGEGANVLTF. For the CDR3, the DNA is TGTGCCAGCAGTAATACGGGAGAAGGGGCCAACGTCCTGACTTTC. The complete variable domain, with remaining parts taken from reference TRBV28 and TRBJ2-6, reads DVKVTQSSRYLVKRTGEKVFLECVQDMDHENMFWYRQDPGLGLRLIYFSYDVKMKEKGDIPEGYSVSREKKERFSLILESASTNQTSMYLCASSNTGEGANVLTFGAGSRLTVL.

This clone is medium-sized by share. The V and J genes are TRBV15 and TRBJ1-1, with 7 bases matching TRBD1. The length of the CDR3 is 15 residues. With 0 bases clipped from V and 6 bases from J, the junction kept 7 bases outside the gene matches. Germline V CDR1 and CDR2: LNHNV, YYDKDF (reference sequence). The CDR3 DNA sequence: TGTGCCACCAGCAGAGACTTGACAGGGAAGGCTGAAGCTTTCTTT. The encoded protein is CATSRDLTGKAEAFF. Variable domain in full (rest from reference TRBV15 and TRBJ1-1): DAMVIQNPRYQVTQFGKPVTLSCSQTLNHNVMYWYQQKSSQAPKLLFHYYDKDFNNEADTPDNFQSRRPNTSFCFLDIRSPGLGDTAMYLCATSRDLTGKAEAFFGQGTRLTVV.

In its sample, this clone was seen once. J is TRBJ2-7 and V is TRBV5-1; a possible D gene is TRBD1 (6 bases). Germline V gene sequence: CDR1 SGHRS, CDR2 YFSETQ. This CDR3 has 14 residues. V was clipped by 4 bases and J by 2 bases, with 13 bases between them. The CDR3 reads CASSLGRGPYEQYF. In DNA, the CDR3 is TGCGCCAGCAGCCTGGGCAGGGGCCCCTACGAGCAGTACTTC.

The rearrangement joins TRBV5-1 to TRBJ2-1; a possible D gene is TRBD2 (6 bases). The CDR3 contains 14 residues. Germline V gene data show CDR1 as SGHRS and CDR2 as YFSETQ. Trimming left V 4 bases short and J 6 bases short, with 14 bases between. The chain's CDR3 is CASSVSGTLNEQFF. DNA for the CDR3: TGCGCCAGCAGCGTCTCCGGGACTCTCAATGAGCAGTTCTTC.